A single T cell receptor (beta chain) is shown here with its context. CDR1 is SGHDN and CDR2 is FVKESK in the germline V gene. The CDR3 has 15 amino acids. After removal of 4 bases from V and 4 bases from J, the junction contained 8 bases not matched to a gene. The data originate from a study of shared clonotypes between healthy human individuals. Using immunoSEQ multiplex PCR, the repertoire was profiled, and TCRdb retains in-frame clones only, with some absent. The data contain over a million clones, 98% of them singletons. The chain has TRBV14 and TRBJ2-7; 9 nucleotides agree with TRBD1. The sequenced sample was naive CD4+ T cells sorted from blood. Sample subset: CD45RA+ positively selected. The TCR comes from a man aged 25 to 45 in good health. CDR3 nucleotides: TGTGCCAGCAGCCCCCTAGGACAGGGGAATTACGAGCAGTACTTC. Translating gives CASSPLGQGNYEQYF.